Each of the 15 T cell receptor beta chains below was sequenced from the same sample in a study of T cell responses to AZD1222 COVID-19 vaccine. Measured with immunoSEQ multiplex PCR; TCRdb has only the in-frame clones, and not every one. The sample shows approximately 160,000 clones, more than 70% of them seen only once. Here the sequenced sample was peripheral blood, taken on day 0 of MenACWY control vaccination. Source of these receptors: an adult in good health.

The table lists this clone with a few counts. The chain carries TRBV21-1 and TRBJ2-2; the D call TRBD2 from the table was never checked on the DNA. TRBV21-1 is designated a pseudogene. This CDR3 has 17 amino acids. For the CDR3, the DNA is TGTGCCAGCAGCAAAGAGGTTGGCAGCGAGAACACCGGGGAGCTGTTTTTT. Translation: CASSKEVGSENTGELFF.

The rearrangement joins TRBV4-2 to TRBJ2-1; D gene unclear. Germline V gene sequence: CDR1 LGHNA, CDR2 YNFKEQ. The CDR3 has 14 residues. Trimming took off 0 bases at V and 5 bases at J, with 8 bases between the two ends. The chain's CDR3 is CASSQEATDNEQFF. The CDR3 nucleotides read TGTGCCAGCAGCCAAGAAGCCACAGACAATGAGCAGTTCTTC.

V is TRBV6-1 and J is TRBJ2-4, with 7 bases matching TRBD1. The CDR3 length is 16 residues. CDR1 is MNHNS and CDR2 is SASEGT in the germline V gene. With 4 bases clipped from V and 5 bases from J, the junction kept 11 bases outside the gene matches. This chain's CDR3 is CASSVLGQRSQNIQYF. Written as DNA, the CDR3 is TGTGCCAGCAGTGTCCTGGGACAGCGCTCCCAAAACATTCAGTACTTC.

This clone has only one observation. This CDR3 reads CASSPLGRATDTQYF. CDR3 coding DNA: TGTGCCAGCAGCCCCCTGGGGAGGGCCACAGATACGCAGTATTTT. This chain uses TRBV2 with TRBJ2-3, with 7 nucleotides matching TRBD2. Per the germline V gene, CDR1 is SNHLY and CDR2 is FYNNEI. This CDR3 has 15 residues. Trimming cost V 6 bases and J 2 bases; bases outside gene matches: 8.

The rearrangement joins TRBV7-8 to TRBJ1-3; possibly TRBD1 for D (6 bases). The CDR3 loop spans 17 amino acids. V shed 2 bases and J shed 0 bases, with 14 bases lying between them. Germline-derived CDR1 and CDR2 are SGHVS and FQNEAQ. The CDR3 DNA sequence: TGTGCCAGCAGCTTATTCGGACAGACTAGCTCTGGAAACACCATATATTTT. Its translation: CASSLFGQTSSGNTIYF.

This chain joins TRBV7-2 and TRBJ1-1; unclear D gene. In germline, CDR1 is SGHTA, CDR2 FQGNSA. The CDR3 is 16 residues long. Trimming removed 0 bases from V and 0 bases from J, with 11 bases in between. The CDR3 protein is CASSLALRRVNTEAFF. DNA of the CDR3: TGTGCCAGCAGCTTAGCGCTACGTCGGGTGAACACTGAAGCTTTCTTT.

V and J are TRBV6-5 and TRBJ2-7; D is undetermined. The germline CDR1 and CDR2 sequences are MNHEY and SVGAGI. V lost 2 bases and J lost 3, with 14 bases in between. This CDR3 has 15 residues. In DNA form, the CDR3 reads TGTGCCAGCAGTTACCGGGCCCGAACGGGCTACGAGCAGTACTTC. Its translation: CASSYRARTGYEQYF.

V gene TRBV7-2 combines with J gene TRBJ1-5; unclear D gene. The germline V gene encodes CDR1 SGHTA and CDR2 FQGNSA. V shed 4 bases and J shed 6 bases, with 19 bases lying between them. The CDR3 is 16 amino acids. The CDR3 spells CASSSLSLAVSQPQHF. CDR3 DNA: TGTGCCAGCAGCTCCCTGAGCCTAGCGGTGAGTCAGCCCCAGCATTTT.

This chain links TRBV20-1 with TRBJ2-3, with TRBD2 as a possible D gene (5 bases). CDR3 length: 17 amino acids. Germline CDR1 and CDR2: DFQATT and SNEGSKA (reference sequence). Trimming pared 3 bases from V and 1 base from J, leaving 20 bases between. CDR3 loop: CSASSAEAVMGTDTQYF. Here the CDR3 DNA reads TGCAGTGCTAGTAGCGCGGAGGCTGTAATGGGCACAGATACGCAGTATTTT.

The V and J genes are TRBV19 and TRBJ2-7; 11 nucleotides agree with TRBD2. Germline-derived CDR1 and CDR2 are LNHDA and SQIVND (reference sequence). The CDR3 consists of 16 residues. V dropped 2 bases and J dropped 3; count of bases not matched to a gene: 6. In DNA form, the CDR3 reads TGTGCCAGTAGTATACGACTAGCGGGGATAATCTACGAGCAGTACTTC. The encoded protein is CASSIRLAGIIYEQYF.

This rearrangement joins TRBV5-8 to TRBJ2-3; TRBD2 might be the D (7 bases). The V end lost 0 bases, the J end lost 10 bases, and 12 bases lay between the germline ends. Germline CDR1 reads SGHTS; CDR2 reads YDEGEE. The CDR3 runs 13 residues. CDR3 nucleotides: TGTGCCAGCAGCTTGGCCTGGGGGGGGCCGCAGTATTTT. Translated: CASSLAWGGPQYF.

The chain has TRBV6-6 and TRBJ1-5; 7 nucleotides agree with TRBD1. CDR1 and CDR2 (germline): MNHNY, SVGAGI (reference sequence). Germline trimming cut 6 bases from V and 7 bases from J; bases unmatched to any gene: 6. This CDR3 has 13 amino acids. Written as DNA, the CDR3 is TGTGCCAGCAGGCTTCAGGGGGAACAGCCCCAGCATTTT. As protein: CASRLQGEQPQHF.

The chain couples TRBV28 to TRBJ2-7; TRBD2 might be the D (5 bases). The CDR3 has 15 residues. Germline values: CDR1 MDHEN, CDR2 SYDVKM. V dropped 10 bases and J dropped 4 bases, with 23 bases sitting between them. CDR3 region: CATQAGVVEGYEQYF. The CDR3 DNA follows: TGTGCCACCCAGGCGGGTGTGGTAGAAGGATACGAGCAGTACTTC.

V usage is TRBV4-1 and J usage is TRBJ2-5, with TRBD1 matching 9 bases. J gave up 2 bases and V 5 bases, and 6 bases lay outside the gene matches. Germline assignment: CDR1 MGHRA and CDR2 YSYEKL. This CDR3 spans 15 amino acids. CDR3 sequence reads: CASSFLGQGQETQYF. The DNA of the CDR3 is TGCGCCAGCAGCTTTCTAGGACAGGGGCAAGAGACCCAGTACTTC.

The chain is built from TRBV27 and TRBJ2-7, with 8 bases lining up with TRBD1. Trimming took 5 bases from V and 4 from J; bases not matched to a gene: 10. The CDR3 is 15 amino acids. CDR1 is MNHEY and CDR2 is SMNVEV in the germline V gene (reference sequence). As DNA, the CDR3 is TGTGCCAGCAGTCTTACCGGGACAGGAGATTACGAGCAGTACTTC. This codes for CASSLTGTGDYEQYF.